These 15 T cell receptor beta chains originate from one sample sequenced in a study of blood T cell repertoires in COVID-19. Sequencing used immunoSEQ multiplex PCR; TCRdb keeps in-frame clones, though not all of them. Among around 20,000 clones, around nine tenths were seen once, and the ten largest hold around 10%. Sequencing input: peripheral blood. The origin of the receptors is a human donor in a cohort sampled during active COVID-19.

V gene TRBV27 combines with J gene TRBJ2-1; 7 bases are a match to TRBD2. There are 13 residues in the CDR3. V dropped 5 bases and J dropped 8; count of bases not matched to a gene: 6. In germline, CDR1 is MNHEY, CDR2 SMNVEV (reference sequence). For the CDR3, the DNA is TGTGCCAGCAGTCCGACTAGCTCCCATGAGCAGTTCTTC. Its protein product is CASSPTSSHEQFF.

This rearrangement joins TRBV18 to TRBJ1-5, with 12 bases fitting TRBD1. Germline loops: CDR1 KGHSH, CDR2 LQKENI. The ends lost 5 bases at V and 2 bases at J; junction bases unmatched: 4. This CDR3 spans 16 amino acids. The CDR3 nucleotides are TGTGCCAGCTCATCGGGACAGGGGGCCGGCAATCAGCCCCAGCATTTT. This codes for CASSSGQGAGNQPQHF. The complete variable domain, with remaining parts taken from reference TRBV18 and TRBJ1-5, reads NAGVMQNPRHLVRRRGQEARLRCSPMKGHSHVYWYRQLPEEGLKFMVYLQKENIIDESGMPKERFSAEFPKEGPSILRIQQVVRGDSAAYFCASSSGQGAGNQPQHFGDGTRLSIL.

V usage is TRBV7-2 and J usage is TRBJ1-2; TRBD1 might be the D (6 bases). Germline V lookup: CDR1 SGHTA, CDR2 FQGNSA. CDR3 size: 14 residues. Trimming took 5 bases from V and 3 from J, leaving 13 bases between them. CDR3 nucleotides: TGTGCCAGCAGCCCCAGTGGGGGCGACTATGGCTACACCTTC. This codes for CASSPSGGDYGYTF.

V usage is TRBV10-3 and J usage is TRBJ1-2; 7 positions agree with TRBD1. The V gene end was trimmed by 2 bases and the J gene end by 8 bases; junction bases not matched to a gene: 8. The CDR3 is 14 residues long. The germline gives CDR1 ENHRY, CDR2 SYGVKD. The DNA for the CDR3 is TGTGCCATCAGTGAGACCGCTCAGGGGGACGGCTACACCTTC. Protein sequence: CAISETAQGDGYTF.

This clone ranks as hyperexpanded. J is TRBJ2-1 and V is TRBV19; D unresolved. The CDR3 is 15 amino acids. Germline values: CDR1 LNHDA, CDR2 SQIVND (reference sequence). Trimming removed 9 bases from V and 4 bases from J, with 19 bases in between. CDR3 nucleotide sequence: TGTGCCAGCAGGCCCTCGAACGGCCGTTACAATGAGCAGTTCTTC. Protein product: CASRPSNGRYNEQFF.

The chain has TRBV19 and TRBJ1-1; 9 nucleotides align to TRBD1. Germline CDR1 is LNHDA and CDR2 is SQIVND (reference sequence). V lost 4 bases, J lost 6 bases, and 6 bases stayed unmatched. The CDR3 consists of 14 residues. The DNA of the CDR3 is TGTGCCAGTAGTAACTACAGGGGGCGGCCTGAAGCTTTCTTT. It translates to CASSNYRGRPEAFF.

The rearrangement joins TRBV30 to TRBJ1-5, with 9 bases fitting TRBD1. Germline-derived CDR1 and CDR2 are GTSNPN and SVGIG (reference sequence). Trimming at V came to 0 bases and at J to 4 bases, leaving 10 bases not matched to a gene. This CDR3 has 17 amino acids. The CDR3 nucleotides are TGTGCCTGGAGTGTCCTTGGACAGGGGATAATTAATCAGCCCCAGCATTTT. This gives the protein CAWSVLGQGIINQPQHF.

The table lists this clone with a few counts. V usage is TRBV19 and J usage is TRBJ1-5; 11 nucleotides line up with TRBD1. Germline values: CDR1 LNHDA, CDR2 SQIVND (reference sequence). This CDR3 region has 15 residues. The J segment lost 7 bases and the V segment lost 3 bases, leaving 5 bases of the junction unmatched. CDR3 in amino acids: CASSMWGTGGQPQHF. The CDR3 region has the DNA TGTGCCAGTAGTATGTGGGGGACAGGGGGGCAGCCCCAGCATTTT.

This clone was detected only once. The V gene is TRBV3-1 (or the pseudogene TRBV3-2), the J gene TRBJ2-1, with 9 bases aligning to TRBD2. The CDR3 extends over 16 amino acids. J lost 0 bases, V lost 4 bases, and 4 bases had no gene match. CDR1 LGHDT and CDR2 YNNKEL come from the germline V gene (reference sequence). CDR3 protein: CASSPAGGISYNEQFF. CDR3 nucleotide sequence: TGTGCCAGCAGCCCAGCGGGAGGCATCTCCTACAATGAGCAGTTCTTC.

The chain links TRBV5-1 to TRBJ2-1, with 12 bases aligning to TRBD2. The CDR3 is made up of 16 amino acids. Trimming took 4 bases from V and 4 from J; bases not matched to a gene: 6. Germline V gives CDR1 SGHRS, CDR2 YFSETQ. The CDR3 DNA reads as TGCGCCAGCAGCGCGATCGGACTAGCGGGATACAATGAGCAGTTCTTC. Translated: CASSAIGLAGYNEQFF.

There are a few counts of this clone. This sequence joins TRBV7-9 and TRBJ2-1; the D gene is possibly TRBD2 (5 bases). The CDR3 extends over 13 amino acids. The germline V gene has CDR1 SEHNR and CDR2 FQNEAQ (reference sequence). Between the trimmed V and J ends, which lost 5 bases and 12 bases, there was a span of 17 bases. The CDR3 here is CASSLDLASRQFF. CDR3 DNA sequence: TGTGCCAGCAGCCTGGACTTAGCCTCGAGGCAGTTCTTC.

V and J are TRBV28 and TRBJ2-1; unclear D gene. The CDR3 consists of 13 residues. With 10 bases removed from V and 0 bases from J, the gap between germline ends came to 10 bases. Germline-derived CDR1 and CDR2 are MDHEN and SYDVKM. CDR3 in amino acids: CATDRGSYNEQFF. The CDR3 DNA reads TGTGCCACTGACCGAGGCTCCTACAATGAGCAGTTCTTC.

This clone came up a few times. This chain joins TRBV7-9 and TRBJ2-7, with D unclear. Looked up from germline, CDR1 is SEHNR and CDR2 is FQNEAQ (reference sequence). V was shortened by 1 base and J by 2 bases, with 9 bases between the two germline ends. The CDR3 has 14 amino acids. CDR3 amino acids: CASSLGFGPYEQYF. The CDR3 nucleotides are TGTGCCAGCAGCTTAGGGTTTGGCCCCTACGAGCAGTACTTC.

The CDR3 DNA reads as TGTGCCAGCCAAGGGGCGGGGACCTACGAGCAGTACTTC. Translation: CASQGAGTYEQYF. The chain carries TRBV12-3 or TRBV12-4 and TRBJ2-7; D is perhaps TRBD2 (6 bases). The CDR3 runs 13 residues. V dropped 8 bases and J dropped 2 bases, with 13 bases sitting between them.

The chain combines TRBV19 with TRBJ1-1; D is unresolved. CDR1 and CDR2 from the germline V gene are LNHDA and SQIVND (reference sequence). The CDR3 consists of 14 residues. V was pared by 3 bases and J by 4 bases, with 12 bases between. CDR3 loop: CASSMGGSGTEAFF. CDR3 DNA: TGTGCCAGTAGTATGGGAGGCTCGGGCACTGAAGCTTTCTTT.